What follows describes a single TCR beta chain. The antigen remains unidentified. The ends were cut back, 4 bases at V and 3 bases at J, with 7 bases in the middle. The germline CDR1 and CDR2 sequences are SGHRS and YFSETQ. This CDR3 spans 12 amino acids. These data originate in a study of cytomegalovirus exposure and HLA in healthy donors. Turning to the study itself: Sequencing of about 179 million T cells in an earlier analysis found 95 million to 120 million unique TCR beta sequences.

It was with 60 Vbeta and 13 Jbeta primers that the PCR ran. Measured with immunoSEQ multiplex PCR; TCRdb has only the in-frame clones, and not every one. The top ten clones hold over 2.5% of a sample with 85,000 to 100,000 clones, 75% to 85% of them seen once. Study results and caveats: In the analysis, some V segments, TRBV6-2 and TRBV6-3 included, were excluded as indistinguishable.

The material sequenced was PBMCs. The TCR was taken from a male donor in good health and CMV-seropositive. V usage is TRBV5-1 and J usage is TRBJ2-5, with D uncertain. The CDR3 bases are TGCGCCAGCAGCGCCGAGAAAGAGACCCAGTACTTC. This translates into CASSAEKETQYF.